A selection of T cell receptor beta chains follows, all from one sample in a study of control samples from healthy donors and cancer patients. Clones were read by immunoSEQ multiplex PCR, and TCRdb kept only the in-frame ones, dropping some. The repertoire includes approximately 160,000 clones, 93% of them detected once, and roughly 3.9% sits in the top ten. The sample taken for sequencing was blood. The receptors were gathered from a woman aged 60-75 years in good health. The CDR3 runs from the conserved cysteine through the conserved F or W. Fields, in order: D gene, J gene, clone size, V gene, CDR3 length, CDR3 DNA, CDR3 protein. D genes are given only for firm matches. The size of a clone is reported for some rows only, either as once, few or many, or as a class for expanded clones.

NA,TRBJ1-5,NA,TRBV12-3/TRBV12-4,12,TGTGCCAGCACCACCCGGGGGGGGCCCCAGCATTTT,CASTTRGGPQHF
NA,TRBJ1-1,NA,TRBV5-6,13,TGTGCCAGCAGCCAAAAGGGCAGAACTAAAGCTTTCTTT,CASSQKGRTKAFF
TRBD2,TRBJ2-3,NA,TRBV9,16,TGTGCCAGCAGCGCGGGGGCTAGCGGGTTCACAGATACGCAGTATTTT,CASSAGASGFTDTQYF
NA,TRBJ1-5,NA,TRBV3-1/TRBV3-2,16,TGTGCCAGCAGCCAAGGAGTCCAAGGGGGAAATCAGCCCCAGCATTTT,CASSQGVQGGNQPQHF
NA,TRBJ1-6,NA,TRBV10-3,13,TGTGCCATCAGGGGTGGCCATAATTCACCCCTCCACTTT,CAIRGGHNSPLHF
NA,TRBJ1-1,NA,TRBV9,18,TGTGCCAGCAGCGCCCTGGCAGGGATCGGAGCTAAAAACACTGAAGCTTTCTTT,CASSALAGIGAKNTEAFF
TRBD1,TRBJ1-6,NA,TRBV12-5,17,TGTGCTAGTGGTTTGCACACGACAGGGAATGATTACTCACCCCTCCACTTT,CASGLHTTGNDYSPLHF
NA,TRBJ2-3,NA,TRBV7-2,14,TGTGCCAGCAGCTTAGCGGGGGGCACAGATACGCAGTATTTT,CASSLAGGTDTQYF
TRBD1,TRBJ2-5,NA,TRBV19,14,TGTGCCAGTACCCGGACAGGGGCAAGCGAGACCCAGTACTTC,CASTRTGASETQYF
NA,TRBJ1-4,NA,TRBV28,15,TGTGCCAGCAGTTTGGACATGGGCTATAATGAAAAACTGTTTTTT,CASSLDMGYNEKLFF
NA,TRBJ2-2,NA,TRBV6-5,13,TGTGCCAGCAGCGACACTTACACCGGGGAGCTGTTTTTT,CASSDTYTGELFF
NA,TRBJ1-2,NA,TRBV7-2,15,TGTGCCAGCAGCTCCGTATGGAAGGGCAACTATGGCTACACCTTC,CASSSVWKGNYGYTF
NA,TRBJ2-6,NA,TRBV5-4,15,TGTGCCAGCAGCTTGAGGAGCTCTGGGGCCAACGTCCTGACTTTC,CASSLRSSGANVLTF
TRBD1,TRBJ1-6,NA,TRBV2,15,TGTGCCAGCAGTGGGACAGGGGACTATAATTCACCCCTCCACTTT,CASSGTGDYNSPLHF
NA,TRBJ1-2,NA,TRBV18,13,TGTGCCAGCTCACCCGGAGTAGGAGGTGGCTACACCTTC,CASSPGVGGGYTF
TRBD1,TRBJ1-5,NA,TRBV7-9,16,TGTGCCAGCAGCCCGCAGGGGGCTTTGAGCAATCAGCCCCAGCATTTT,CASSPQGALSNQPQHF
NA,TRBJ2-4,NA,TRBV11-2,15,TGTGCCAGCAGCGCAAGGGAGCGGGTCAAAAACATTCAGTACTTC,CASSARERVKNIQYF
NA,TRBJ1-1,NA,TRBV7-9,17,TGTGCCAGCAGCTTAGTATGGCAGGGGATAGCGAACACTGAAGCTTTCTTT,CASSLVWQGIANTEAFF
TRBD2,TRBJ2-1,few,TRBV18,16,TGTGCCAGCTCACCCCCGACTAGCGGGTTTTACAATGAGCAGTTCTTC,CASSPPTSGFYNEQFF
NA,TRBJ2-5,NA,TRBV27,13,TGTGCCAGCAGTTTGGTCAGGGCGGAGACCCAGTACTTC,CASSLVRAETQYF
NA,TRBJ1-2,NA,TRBV12-3/TRBV12-4,13,TGTGCCAGCAGTTTAGGTCAGGGGTACGGCTACACCTTC,CASSLGQGYGYTF
NA,TRBJ1-2,NA,TRBV7-2,14,TGTGCCAGCAGCTGGGGCGATCACAGGGATGGCTACACCTTC,CASSWGDHRDGYTF
NA,TRBJ1-1,NA,TRBV11-2,13,TGTGCCAGCAGCTTAGACCTAATGGCTGAAGCTTTCTTT,CASSLDLMAEAFF
TRBD1,TRBJ2-7,NA,TRBV11-2,15,TGTGCCAGCAGCTCCCTCCGGGACAGGGTTTACGAGCAGTACTTC,CASSSLRDRVYEQYF
TRBD2,TRBJ2-3,NA,TRBV13,20,TGTGCCAGCAGCTTAAGGGTTGGGACTAGCGGGGGGTCTAGCACAGATACGCAGTATTTT,CASSLRVGTSGGSSTDTQYF
NA,TRBJ2-7,NA,TRBV4-3,15,TGCGCCAGCAGCCAAGGGTCTTCAAAAGTCTACGAGCAGTACTTC,CASSQGSSKVYEQYF
NA,TRBJ2-5,NA,TRBV11-2,14,TGTGCCAGCAGCTTGGGTGACCACCAAGAGACCCAGTACTTC,CASSLGDHQETQYF
NA,TRBJ1-1,NA,TRBV6-5,13,TGTGCCAGCCAAAAACTCCAAAACACTGAAGCTTTCTTT,CASQKLQNTEAFF
TRBD1,TRBJ1-5,NA,TRBV4-3,17,TGCGCCAGCAGTAGTAAGGACAGGGGATATCAAAATCAGCCCCAGCATTTT,CASSSKDRGYQNQPQHF
TRBD1,TRBJ1-5,NA,TRBV7-2,17,TGTGCCAGCAGCCTGGGACAGGGGTTCTTGGGCAATCAGCCCCAGCATTTT,CASSLGQGFLGNQPQHF
TRBD1,TRBJ1-2,NA,TRBV5-1,12,TGCGCCAGCAGCCGGACAGGGCCGGGCTACACCTTC,CASSRTGPGYTF
NA,TRBJ2-7,NA,TRBV24-1,16,TGTGCCACCCCCCGGAGAGGGAACCCCCCTTCCTACGAGCAGTACTTC,CATPRRGNPPSYEQYF
NA,TRBJ1-4,NA,TRBV6-1,16,TGTGCCAGCAGTGAAATCTTGTTTTCGGGAGATGAAAAACTGTTTTTT,CASSEILFSGDEKLFF
NA,TRBJ1-4,NA,TRBV9,15,TGTGCCAGCAGCATAAGACAGACAACTAATGAAAAACTGTTTTTT,CASSIRQTTNEKLFF
NA,TRBJ1-1,NA,TRBV4-1,14,TGCGCCAGCAGCCAAGAGCCTAGGGACACTGAAGCTTTCTTT,CASSQEPRDTEAFF
NA,TRBJ1-1,NA,TRBV7-9,13,TGTGCCAGCAGACCCGGGACGTCGACTGAAGCTTTCTTT,CASRPGTSTEAFF
NA,TRBJ1-4,NA,TRBV2,14,TGTGCCAGCAGTGACAGGATTACAAATGAAAAACTGTTTTTT,CASSDRITNEKLFF
NA,TRBJ1-5,NA,TRBV5-6,12,TGTGCCAGCAGCTTTCATAATCAGCCCCAGCATTTT,CASSFHNQPQHF
TRBD2,TRBJ2-5,NA,TRBV7-2,17,TGTGCCAGCAGCTTAGTCGGGGGGGCCCTGTGGCAAGAGACCCAGTACTTC,CASSLVGGALWQETQYF
TRBD2,TRBJ2-7,NA,TRBV6-5,15,TGTGCCAGCAGTTCCCAAGCGGGGGGCGACTACGAGCAGTACTTC,CASSSQAGGDYEQYF
NA,TRBJ1-1,NA,TRBV5-4,16,TGTGCCAGCAGCTTGGGAGCCAGACAGTTCTCCACTGAAGCTTTCTTT,CASSLGARQFSTEAFF
NA,TRBJ1-6,few,TRBV27,14,TGTGCCAGCAGTCTTTTGAGGGGGATTTCACCCCTCCACTTT,CASSLLRGISPLHF
NA,TRBJ2-7,NA,TRBV2,18,TGTGCCAGCAGTGAAATTCTCCCCGCAGGGGTGGGCTCCTACGAGCAGTACTTC,CASSEILPAGVGSYEQYF
TRBD1,TRBJ1-4,few,TRBV24-1,14,TGTGCCACCACTCTTGACGAGGGACAGATAAAACTGTTTTTT,CATTLDEGQIKLFF
NA,TRBJ2-7,NA,TRBV20-1,13,TGCAGTGCTAGTGGCCCCGGTGGAACCGAGCAGTACTTC,CSASGPGGTEQYF
NA,TRBJ1-1,NA,TRBV3-1/TRBV3-2,14,TGTGCCAGCAGCCAAGCAGGAGGGGACTATGAAGCTTTCTTT,CASSQAGGDYEAFF
NA,TRBJ1-1,NA,TRBV5-4,13,TGTGCCAGCAAGGGTCTTATGAACACTGAAGCTTTCTTT,CASKGLMNTEAFF
NA,TRBJ1-2,NA,TRBV5-6,13,TGTGCCAGCAGCCTGCCAGGAGGGGATGGCTACACCTTC,CASSLPGGDGYTF